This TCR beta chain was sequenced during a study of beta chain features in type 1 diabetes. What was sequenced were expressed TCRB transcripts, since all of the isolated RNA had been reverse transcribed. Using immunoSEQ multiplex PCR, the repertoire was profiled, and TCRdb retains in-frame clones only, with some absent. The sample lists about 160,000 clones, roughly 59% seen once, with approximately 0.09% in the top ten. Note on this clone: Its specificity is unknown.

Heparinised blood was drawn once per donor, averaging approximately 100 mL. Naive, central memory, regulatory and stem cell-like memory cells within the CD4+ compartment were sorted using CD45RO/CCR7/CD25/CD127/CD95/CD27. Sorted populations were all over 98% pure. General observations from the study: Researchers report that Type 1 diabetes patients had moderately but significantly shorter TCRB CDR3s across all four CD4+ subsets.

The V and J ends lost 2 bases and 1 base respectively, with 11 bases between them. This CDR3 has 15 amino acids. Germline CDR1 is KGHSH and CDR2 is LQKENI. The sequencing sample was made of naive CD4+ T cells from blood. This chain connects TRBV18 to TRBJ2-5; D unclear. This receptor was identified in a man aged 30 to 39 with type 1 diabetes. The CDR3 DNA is TGTGCCAGCTCACCAAGACGGACGGCCCAAGAGACCCAGTACTTC. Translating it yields CASSPRRTAQETQYF. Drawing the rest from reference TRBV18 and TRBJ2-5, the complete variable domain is NAGVMQNPRHLVRRRGQEARLRCSPMKGHSHVYWYRQLPEEGLKFMVYLQKENIIDESGMPKERFSAEFPKEGPSILRIQQVVRGDSAAYFCASSPRRTAQETQYFGPGTRLLVL.